The 32 T cell receptor beta chains presented below share a single source sample, sequenced in a study of glioma-infiltrating T cells. TCR alpha and beta CDR3 regions were amplified from RNA using iRepertoire nested multiplex PCR. TCRdb re-derived calls from the multiplex PCR reads in MiXCR, one entry per CDR3 protein. The data hold around 100,000 distinct CDR3 sequences, with approximately 28% observed a single time. The sequenced material came from glioma tissue, nonneoplastic brain tissue, or PBMCs (not recorded which). Receptor source: a human donor with low-grade glioma or glioblastoma, undergoing nonglioma brain surgery, or in good health (not recorded which).

This chain connects TRBV5-5 to TRBJ1-3; 7 nucleotides match TRBD1. The CDR3 covers 13 residues. J lost 2 bases, V lost 6 bases, and 2 bases had no gene match. Germline V gives CDR1 SGHKS, CDR2 YYEKEE (reference sequence). The CDR3 region has the DNA TGTGCCAGCACCGGACAGGCTGGAAACACCATATATTTT. Encoded protein: CASTGQAGNTIYF.

In this sample, this clonotype turned up many times. The genes are TRBV12-3 or TRBV12-4 and TRBJ1-2, with D tentatively TRBD1 (5 bases). Trimming removed 5 bases from V and 7 bases from J, with 14 bases in between. The CDR3 spans 13 residues. The CDR3 DNA follows: TGTGCCAGCAGTCCTCGGAGGGACGGTGGCTACACCTTC. This translates into CASSPRRDGGYTF.

Many counts were recorded for this clonotype. This chain uses TRBV19 with TRBJ2-7, with 10 nucleotides matching TRBD1. The CDR3 contains 15 residues. Germline CDR1 LNHDA, CDR2 SQIVND (reference sequence). V shed 5 bases and J 4 bases; nucleotides not matched to a gene: 8. The CDR3 nucleotides read TGTGCCAGTAGTCGCCGTGGACAGGGGGGATACGAGCAGTACTTC. This gives the protein CASSRRGQGGYEQYF.

This clonotype came up a few times. J is TRBJ1-1 and V is TRBV30; D remains ambiguous. Germline CDR1 and CDR2: GTSNPN and SVGIG (reference sequence). Between the trimmed V and J ends, which lost 0 bases and 3 bases, there was a span of 14 bases. This CDR3 is 15 amino acids long. CDR3 residues: CAWSVLETADTEAFF. The CDR3 DNA sequence: TGTGCCTGGAGTGTACTAGAAACGGCGGACACTGAAGCTTTCTTT.

This rearrangement joins TRBV7-9 to TRBJ2-7; D unclear. The CDR3 is 15 residues long. Looked up from germline, CDR1 is SEHNR and CDR2 is FQNEAQ (reference sequence). V lost 5 bases, J lost 5 bases, and 19 bases lay in between. CDR3 in DNA: TGTGCCAGCAGCCCCACCCGTGCGCGCGAGGACGAGCAGTACTTC. Protein: CASSPTRAREDEQYF. The full variable domain, in which reference TRBV7-9 and TRBJ2-7 provide the parts outside the CDR3, is DTGVSQNPRHKITKRGQNVTFRCDPISEHNRLYWYRQTLGQGPEFLTYFQNEAQLEKSRLLSDRFSAERPKGSFSTLEIQRTEQGDSAMYLCASSPTRAREDEQYFGPGTRLTVT.

For this clonotype: At one end, the junction sequence differs from germline, possibly due to a read error. The chain combines TRBV5-5 with TRBJ2-5; D is ambiguous. Germline assignment: CDR1 SGHKS and CDR2 YYEKEE (reference sequence). The CDR3 covers 14 residues. The CDR3 protein is CASRLERAQETQYF. CDR3 nucleotides: TGCGCCAGCAGATTGGAAAGGGCCCAAGAGACCCAGTACTTC.

This clonotype showed up many times. The V and J genes are TRBV27 and TRBJ1-1, with D possibly TRBD1 on 6 matching bases. The CDR3 has 14 residues. Looked up from germline, CDR1 is MNHEY and CDR2 is SMNVEV (reference sequence). V was clipped by 3 bases and J by 7 bases, with 15 bases between them. The CDR3 is CASSFSRTDDEAFF. DNA of the CDR3: TGTGCCAGCAGTTTTAGCAGGACAGACGATGAAGCTTTCTTT.

Notes on this clonotype: A read error may explain this, as a much larger clone is one base away. The CDR3 nucleotides are TGTGCCAGCAGCTTAGCCCGGCCAGCGGTGTCGGCTTTCTTT. Protein product: CASSLARPAVSAFF. This chain joins TRBV11-1 and TRBJ1-1; D uncertain. With 0 bases removed from V and 11 bases from J, the gap between germline ends came to 16 bases. Germline V gene data show CDR1 as SGHAT and CDR2 as FQDESV (reference sequence). The CDR3 totals 14 residues.

The chain carries TRBV30 and TRBJ2-6; D ambiguous. The germline V gene has CDR1 GTSNPN and CDR2 SVGIG (reference sequence). CDR3 size: 15 residues. V lost 2 bases and J lost 0, with 8 bases in between. Here the CDR3 DNA reads TGTGCCTGGAGTTCCAAGAACTCTGGGGCCAACGTCCTGACTTTC. Encoded protein: CAWSSKNSGANVLTF.

Only a few counts were recorded for this clonotype. The chain combines TRBV7-3 with TRBJ1-5; no clear D. CDR1 SGHTA and CDR2 FQGTGA come from the germline V gene. The CDR3 is 15 residues long. Trimming left V 1 base short and J 2 bases short, with 9 bases between. The CDR3 DNA sequence: TGTGCCAGCAGCTTAAATGGGCAGGGCAATCAGCCCCAGCATTTT. It encodes CASSLNGQGNQPQHF.

This clonotype turned up a few times. One end of the junction fails to match germline, which may point to a read error. This chain connects TRBV6-1 to TRBJ2-5; D is perhaps TRBD1 (5 bases). The CDR3 extends over 13 amino acids. Germline CDR1 and CDR2: MNHNS and SASEGT. CDR3 nucleotide sequence: TGCGCCAGCAGCGACAGTTACCAAGAGACCCAGTACTTC. Its protein product is CASSDSYQETQYF.

There are many counts of this clonotype. The chain uses TRBV15 and TRBJ2-5; 7 nucleotides agree with TRBD2. CDR3 length: 15 amino acids. V dropped 1 base and J dropped 7; count of bases not matched to a gene: 9. Germline V gene data show CDR1 as LNHNV and CDR2 as YYDKDF (reference sequence). The CDR3 DNA sequence: TGTGCCACCAGCAGAGGTACCGGGACTATGGGGACCCAGTACTTC. This encodes CATSRGTGTMGTQYF.

This clonotype was seen repeatedly, ten times or more. V gene TRBV20-1 combines with J gene TRBJ2-5, with D perhaps TRBD2 (6 bases). Trimming stripped 3 bases from V and 4 bases from J, with 18 bases between. Germline CDR1 is DFQATT and CDR2 is SNEGSKA (reference sequence). The CDR3 loop spans 15 amino acids. The CDR3 protein is CSASRSSALGETQYF. The CDR3 bases are TGCAGTGCTAGTCGGTCTAGCGCCTTAGGAGAGACCCAGTACTTC.

Points on this clonotype: It may be a read error: a sequence one base away is much more abundant. The V and J genes are TRBV5-1 and TRBJ2-1; D gene unclear. This CDR3 contains 14 residues. CDR1 and CDR2 (germline): SGHRS, YFSETQ. For the CDR3, the DNA is TGCGCCAGCGGCTTGGCCCACAGCTACAATGAGCAGTTCTTC. It is translated as CASGLAHSYNEQFF.

This clonotype was observed many times. The chain combines TRBV10-3 with TRBJ1-5, with TRBD1 as a possible D gene (6 bases). Trimming stripped 9 bases from V and 11 bases from J, with 17 bases between. The CDR3 runs 12 residues. Germline V gene lookup returns CDR1 ENHRY and CDR2 SYGVKD. CDR3 protein: CAIGAGGGAQHF. The CDR3 DNA follows: TGTGCCATTGGGGCTGGAGGGGGAGCCCAGCATTTT.

V usage is TRBV18 and J usage is TRBJ2-5; 7 bases are a match to TRBD1. The CDR3 spans 15 residues. The V gene's germline CDR1 is KGHSH and CDR2 LQKENI. V was clipped by 3 bases and J by 0 bases; unmatched bases: 4. This CDR3 reads CASSPFTGDQETQYF. DNA of the CDR3: TGTGCCAGCTCACCCTTCACAGGGGACCAAGAGACCCAGTACTTC. The full variable domain, completed using reference TRBV18 and TRBJ2-5, is NAGVMQNPRHLVRRRGQEARLRCSPMKGHSHVYWYRQLPEEGLKFMVYLQKENIIDESGMPKERFSAEFPKEGPSILRIQQVVRGDSAAYFCASSPFTGDQETQYFGPGTRLLVL.

This clonotype was recorded at least ten times. The V call is TRBV6-1, the J call TRBJ2-3; D unresolved. CDR3 size: 12 residues. In germline, CDR1 is MNHNS, CDR2 SASEGT. V was pared by 7 bases and J by 1 base, with 6 bases between. CDR3 DNA: TGTGCCAGCATGGCAGGCACAGATACGCAGTATTTT. Translating gives CASMAGTDTQYF.

Ten or more counts support this clonotype. The chain combines TRBV20-1 with TRBJ1-2; D remains ambiguous. The germline V and J ends were trimmed by 4 bases and 2 bases, with 11 bases remaining between them. The CDR3 sequence is 13 residues long. CDR1 and CDR2 (germline): DFQATT, SNEGSKA (reference sequence). This chain's CDR3 is CSATTDGNYGYTF. As DNA, the CDR3 is TGCAGTGCTACTACCGACGGGAACTATGGCTACACCTTC.

Concerning this clonotype: This clone may be a read error of a much larger clone one base away. The chain joins TRBV27 to TRBJ1-4; D is perhaps TRBD1 (5 bases). There are 14 residues in the CDR3. Germline assignment: CDR1 MNHEY and CDR2 SMNVEV (reference sequence). Trimming took off 11 bases at V and 0 bases at J, with 13 bases between the two ends. The CDR3 spells CAARGIATNEKLFF. The CDR3, as DNA: TGTGCCGCCCGGGGGATAGCAACTAATGAAAAACTGTTTTTT.

The chain has TRBV12-3 or TRBV12-4 and TRBJ2-5, with TRBD2 matching over 11 bases. The V segment lost 3 bases and the J segment 5 bases; nucleotides outside the gene matches: 5. The CDR3 is 15 amino acids. CDR3 loop: CASSLSSGGAETQYF. CDR3 DNA sequence: TGTGCCAGCAGTTTGAGTAGCGGGGGGGCGGAGACCCAGTACTTC.

This clonotype was found a few times. A much larger clone lies one base from this, so it may be a read error. The chain combines TRBV15 with TRBJ2-5; D unclear. This CDR3 is built from 16 residues. The germline V gene encodes CDR1 LNHNV and CDR2 YYDKDF (reference sequence). This chain's CDR3 is CATSRDRRIDLEAQYF. The CDR3 coding sequence is TGTGCCACCAGCAGAGATAGGCGCATAGACCTAGAGGCCCAGTACTTC.

The rearrangement links TRBV5-1 to TRBJ2-3; no clear D. The germline V and J ends were trimmed by 6 bases and 3 bases, with 11 bases remaining between them. The CDR3 contains 13 residues. The germline V gene encodes CDR1 SGHRS and CDR2 YFSETQ. This chain's CDR3 is CASNAGLTDTQYF. CDR3 in DNA: TGCGCCAGCAACGCCGGGTTAACAGATACGCAGTATTTT.

As concerns this clonotype: Just one base apart from a much larger clone, this may be a read error. The J gene is TRBJ2-3, the V gene TRBV28; perhaps TRBD2 as D (6 bases). The CDR3 totals 15 residues. Germline loops: CDR1 MDHEN, CDR2 SYDVKM. The CDR3 loop is CDSSGHRGFTDTQYF. CDR3 nucleotide sequence: TGTGACAGCAGTGGGCACCGGGGGTTTACAGATACGCAGTATTTT.

In this sample, this clonotype turned up many times. This rearrangement joins TRBV20-1 to TRBJ1-3; D not certain. Germline assignment: CDR1 DFQATT and CDR2 SNEGSKA (reference sequence). Deletions cut 2 bases from V and 3 bases from J, with 17 bases between. This CDR3 contains 16 residues. CDR3 sequence: CSARSLDGEDGNTIYF. CDR3 nucleotides: TGCAGTGCTAGATCCCTCGATGGGGAAGATGGAAACACCATATATTTT.

The rearrangement links TRBV7-2 to TRBJ1-2, with D possibly matching TRBD1 (5 bases). The CDR3 is 14 amino acids. From germline, CDR1 is SGHTA and CDR2 FQGNSA. Trimming took off 1 base at V and 6 bases at J, with 12 bases between the two ends. The CDR3 coding sequence is TGTGCCAGCAGCTTAGGGATGGGGACGGATGGCTACACCTTC. It specifies CASSLGMGTDGYTF.

This clonotype was seen a single time. A much more abundant neighbour one base away suggests this may be a read error. The chain recombines TRBV24-1 with TRBJ2-5; TRBD1 is a possible D gene (5 bases). This CDR3 has 13 residues. Germline-derived CDR1 and CDR2 are KGHDR and SFDVKD. The CDR3 sequence: CATSVGAKETEYF. The CDR3 bases are TGTGCCACCAGTGTTGGGGCCAAAGAGACCGAGTACTTC.

Comment on this clonotype: This could be a read error, since a much larger clone is one nucleotide away. The V call is TRBV7-2, the J call TRBJ2-7; D unclear. This CDR3 has 12 residues. CDR1 and CDR2 from the germline V gene are SGHTA and FQGNSA. The CDR3 reads CASSSSLNEQHF. The DNA for the CDR3 is TGTGCCAGCAGCTCGTCCTTGAACGAGCAGCACTTC.

The chain is built from TRBV2 and TRBJ1-1; no clear D gene. The germline CDR1 and CDR2 sequences are SNHLY and FYNNEI. The CDR3 sequence is 15 residues long. V was trimmed by 7 bases and J by 3 bases, leaving 18 bases between them. The DNA of the CDR3 is TGTGCCAGCACCACCGGTGGCAATGGGGACACTGAAGCTTTCTTT. This sequence encodes CASTTGGNGDTEAFF.

Points on this clonotype: The conserved phenylalanine or tryptophan is not found at the CDR3 terminus, so this likely reflects a read error. The genes are TRBV12-3 or TRBV12-4 and TRBJ2-2; tentative D call: TRBD2 (7 bases). The CDR3 extends over 13 amino acids. The V gene lost 3 bases and the J gene lost 10 bases, with 12 bases spanning the gap. The CDR3 bases are TGTGCCAGCAGTTTGGGGGGGGGACAGGAGCTGTTTCTT. Protein: CASSLGGGQELFL.

In this sample, this clonotype turned up a few times. This chain joins TRBV2 and TRBJ2-1; no clear D gene. CDR1 SNHLY and CDR2 FYNNEI come from the germline V gene. This CDR3 contains 13 residues. V lost 7 bases and J lost 7, with 14 bases in between. This chain's CDR3 is CASTPTRSNEQFF. The DNA for the CDR3 is TGTGCCAGCACCCCGACCAGGTCTAATGAGCAGTTCTTC.

This clonotype was seen many times. The genes are TRBV28 and TRBJ2-7; 8 bases are shared with TRBD1. Germline V gives CDR1 MDHEN, CDR2 SYDVKM. J lost 6 bases, V lost 2 bases, and 6 bases had no gene match. The CDR3 has 14 amino acids. CDR3 nucleotide sequence: TGTGCCAGCAGTTTAGAACAGGGGGAAGGCGAGCAGTACTTC. The encoded protein is CASSLEQGEGEQYF. The full variable domain, its missing parts supplied by reference TRBV28 and TRBJ2-7, is DVKVTQSSRYLVKRTGEKVFLECVQDMDHENMFWYRQDPGLGLRLIYFSYDVKMKEKGDIPEGYSVSREKKERFSLILESASTNQTSMYLCASSLEQGEGEQYFGPGTRLTVT.

This clonotype was picked up one time. A clone one base away is much larger, so this may be a read error. This chain joins TRBV4-1 and TRBJ2-7; D uncertain. Germline V gives CDR1 MGHRA, CDR2 YSYEKL. This CDR3 is 13 amino acids long. Trimming took 0 bases from V and 5 from J, leaving 8 bases between them. The CDR3 loop reads CASSQDMPNEQYF. CDR3 nucleotide sequence: TGCGCCAGCAGCCAAGATATGCCGAACGAGCAGTACTTC.